What follows are 23 T cell receptor beta chains derived from one specimen sequenced in a study of shared clonotypes between healthy human individuals (dated by TCRdb to about 2020). CD8 naive samples were CD45RO-negative cells positively selected for CCR7, giving a CD45RA+CCR7+ population that excluded TemRA cells. The library was made by the immunoSEQ multiplex PCR assay. Entries here come from immuneACCESS through TCRdb and include only in-frame sequences with V and J called. Some clones fail to appear in such tables; in the studies checked, an unresolved V gene covers under half of the shortfall, and the cause of the remainder is unknown. This sample lists about 2.1 million clones; around 95% were detected once. Around 1.7% of the sample belongs to the ten largest clones. Source material: naive CD8+ T cells from PBMCs. The cell subset or site label corresponds to: CD45RA+CCR7+. These receptors originate from a man between 18 and 29 years old in good health. Some clones in this sample may be carry-over from other donors' samples.

This chain connects TRBV4-3 to TRBJ2-1, with D perhaps TRBD1 or TRBD2 (6 bases each). Per germline, CDR1 LGHNA and CDR2 YSLEER. The CDR3 runs 18 residues. V dropped 0 bases and J dropped 0 bases, with 15 bases sitting between them. This CDR3 is CASSQEGGGRSSYNEQFF. In DNA form, the CDR3 reads TGCGCCAGCAGCCAAGAAGGAGGGGGGAGGAGCTCCTACAATGAGCAGTTCTTC.

V is TRBV15 and J is TRBJ2-1; D is unclear. V was shortened by 1 base and J by 5 bases, with 12 bases between the two germline ends. This CDR3 spans 15 amino acids. Germline V gives CDR1 LNHNV, CDR2 YYDKDF (reference sequence). The DNA of the CDR3 is TGTGCCACCAGCAGAGGTCGTGACAAGCACAATGAGCAGTTCTTC. Amino acid sequence: CATSRGRDKHNEQFF.

Of note for this clone: The sample contains more than one DNA sequence encoding this CDR3. This sequence joins TRBV28 and TRBJ2-7; the D is unclear. This CDR3 has 13 amino acids. Germline CDR1 and CDR2: MDHEN and SYDVKM. V was trimmed by 2 bases and J by 0 bases, leaving 5 bases between them. CDR3 residues: CASSLDNSYEQYF. DNA for the CDR3: TGTGCCAGCAGTTTAGACAACTCCTACGAGCAGTACTTC.

As DNA, the CDR3 is TGTGCCAGCAGCCCAGGGGGGGAGCCTAGTTACGAGCAGTACTTC. Amino acids: CASSPGGEPSYEQYF. The chain combines TRBV11-2 with TRBJ2-7; D assignment may be TRBD1 or TRBD2 (7 bases each). The germline V gene encodes CDR1 SGHAT and CDR2 FQNNGV. The CDR3 is 15 residues long. V lost 5 bases, J lost 4 bases, and 18 bases lay in between.

The rearrangement joins TRBV29-1 to TRBJ2-7; 11 bases line up with TRBD2. This CDR3 has 12 amino acids. CDR1 is SQVTM, CDR2 ANQGSEA, per germline. V lost 6 bases and J lost 5; bases outside the gene matches: 3. In nucleotides, the CDR3 is TGCAGCGTCTCTAGCGGGAGGCACGAGCAGTACTTC. Protein sequence: CSVSSGRHEQYF.

The rearrangement joins TRBV13 to TRBJ2-7; 10 bases are a match to TRBD1. Germline CDR1 reads PRHDT; CDR2 reads FYEKMQ (reference sequence). V was pared by 6 bases and J by 7 bases, with 18 bases of the junction left unmatched. The CDR3 runs 17 residues. The CDR3 nucleotides are TGTGCCAGCAGGCCAATCATTGGACAGGGGGGCCTGGGGGAGCAGTACTTC. Translation: CASRPIIGQGGLGEQYF.

This chain uses TRBV7-8 with TRBJ2-3; D perhaps matches TRBD2 (5 bases). The CDR3 totals 14 residues. V dropped 1 base and J dropped 1 base, with 6 bases sitting between them. CDR1 is SGHVS, CDR2 FQNEAQ, per germline. The CDR3 here is CASSLDGGTDTQYF. For the CDR3, the DNA is TGTGCCAGCAGCTTAGACGGGGGCACAGATACGCAGTATTTT.

This clone was found a few times. The chain combines TRBV12-5 with TRBJ1-2; D not resolved. CDR1 is LGHNT, CDR2 FRNRAP, per germline. The CDR3 has 12 residues. V was clipped by 6 bases and J by 5 bases, with 10 bases between them. This CDR3 is CASGSIGYGYTF. The DNA of the CDR3 is TGTGCTAGTGGCAGTATCGGTTATGGCTACACCTTC.

J is TRBJ2-1 and V is TRBV6-1; maybe TRBD1 (5 bases). CDR1 is MNHNS and CDR2 is SASEGT in the germline V gene. Trimming removed 2 bases from V and 4 bases from J, with 15 bases in between. CDR3 length: 16 amino acids. The CDR3 DNA sequence: TGTGCCAGCAGTGAATGGGGCAACCGGGCGTACAATGAGCAGTTCTTC. Its protein product is CASSEWGNRAYNEQFF.

This clone was recorded only once. This sequence joins TRBV9 and TRBJ1-4; D is undetermined. CDR3 size: 14 residues. Per the germline V gene, CDR1 is SGDLS and CDR2 is YYNGEE. Trimming pared 0 bases from V and 4 bases from J, leaving 7 bases between. CDR3: CASSVGAVNEKLFF. Here the CDR3 DNA reads TGTGCCAGCAGCGTAGGGGCCGTTAATGAAAAACTGTTTTTT.

The chain combines TRBV7-9 with TRBJ2-7, with 9 positions matching TRBD2. Unmatched junction bases numbered 4, after V lost 7 bases and J lost 0 bases. Germline V gene lookup returns CDR1 SEHNR and CDR2 FQNEAQ (reference sequence). The CDR3 sequence is 14 residues long. The DNA for the CDR3 is TGTGCCAGCAACGCGGGGGGGCTCTCCTACGAGCAGTACTTC. This codes for CASNAGGLSYEQYF.

V usage is TRBV6-1 and J usage is TRBJ1-1, with 9 bases fitting TRBD1. This CDR3 region has 16 residues. Germline CDR1 is MNHNS and CDR2 is SASEGT. The trim removed 4 bases at V and 1 base at J, leaving 7 bases unmatched. CDR3 sequence (DNA): TGTGCCAGCAGTGTTTACCGGGACAGGGCGAACACTGAAGCTTTCTTT. It is translated as CASSVYRDRANTEAFF.

This clone was detected only once. The chain links TRBV7-8 to TRBJ2-7; the D gene could be TRBD1 or TRBD2 (7 bases each). Germline-derived CDR1 and CDR2 are SGHVS and FQNEAQ. The CDR3 runs 13 residues. V lost 10 bases, J lost 1 base, and 14 bases lay in between. The CDR3 region is CATQGGSSYEQYF. For the CDR3, the DNA is TGTGCCACCCAGGGGGGGAGTTCCTACGAGCAGTACTTC. Complete variable domain (other parts from reference TRBV7-8 and TRBJ2-7): GAGVSQSPRYKVAKRGQDVALRCDPISGHVSLFWYQQALGQGPEFLTYFQNEAQLDKSGLPSDRFFAERPEGSVSTLKIQRTQQEDSAVYLCATQGGSSYEQYFGPGTRLTVT.

Here the CDR3 reads CASSLPLTEAFF. The CDR3 region has the DNA TGTGCCAGCAGTTTACCCTTAACTGAAGCTTTCTTT. J is TRBJ1-1 and V is TRBV28; D gene unclear. Germline CDR1 is MDHEN and CDR2 is SYDVKM. This CDR3 spans 12 amino acids. V lost 2 bases to trimming and J lost 5 bases, with 6 bases between them.

V usage is TRBV6-1 and J usage is TRBJ2-7; 8 nucleotides match TRBD1. CDR1 MNHNS and CDR2 SASEGT come from the germline V gene. CDR3 length: 15 amino acids. V gave up 3 bases and J gave up 3 bases; unmatched junction bases: 7. DNA of the CDR3: TGTGCCAGCAGTGATAGAGGACAGGGTAACTACGAGCAGTACTTC. Residues: CASSDRGQGNYEQYF.

V is TRBV6-1 and J is TRBJ2-1; D is possibly TRBD1 or TRBD2 (5 bases each). Trimming shortened V by 2 bases and J by 1 base, and 15 bases separated the two germline ends. This CDR3 has 17 amino acids. CDR1 is MNHNS and CDR2 is SASEGT in the germline V gene. For the CDR3, the DNA is TGTGCCAGCAGTGAACAGGGCTATGGGGGTTCCTACAATGAGCAGTTCTTC. Translating it yields CASSEQGYGGSYNEQFF.

This clone was observed a single time. The chain couples TRBV4-3 to TRBJ2-3; 9 bases match TRBD2. The CDR3 is made up of 15 amino acids. V dropped 4 bases and J dropped 4; count of bases not matched to a gene: 6. The germline V gene encodes CDR1 LGHNA and CDR2 YSLEER. CDR3 loop: CASSPGEREADTQYF. The CDR3, as DNA: TGCGCCAGCAGCCCCGGGGAGCGGGAGGCAGATACGCAGTATTTT.

The chain uses TRBV29-1 and TRBJ2-1; D is possibly TRBD2 (5 bases). The CDR3 contains 10 residues. Trimming took off 5 bases at V and 9 bases at J, with 8 bases between the two ends. CDR1 is SQVTM and CDR2 is ANQGSEA in the germline V gene. This CDR3 is CSVFSVEQFF. The DNA for the CDR3 is TGCAGCGTTTTTAGCGTTGAGCAGTTCTTC.

A remark on this clone: Other DNA sequences in this sample translate to the same CDR3. The chain couples TRBV19 to TRBJ2-4; D remains unclear. The germline V gene encodes CDR1 LNHDA and CDR2 SQIVND (reference sequence). CDR3 size: 14 residues. V gave up 3 bases and J gave up 0 bases, with 6 bases separating them. CDR3 in amino acids: CASSISGAKNIQYF. CDR3 DNA: TGTGCCAGTAGTATTTCGGGAGCCAAAAACATTCAGTACTTC.

This clone came up once. The V and J genes are TRBV7-9 and TRBJ2-1; 9 bases map to TRBD2. The CDR3 has 16 residues. J was trimmed by 7 bases and V by 1 base; bases with no gene match: 8. From germline, CDR1 is SEHNR and CDR2 FQNEAQ (reference sequence). CDR3 coding DNA: TGTGCCAGCAGCTTAGTCGGCGGGAGGGCCGGGAATGAGCAGTTCTTC. As protein: CASSLVGGRAGNEQFF. Looking up the rest from reference TRBV7-9 and TRBJ2-1 gives the full variable domain: DTGVSQNPRHKITKRGQNVTFRCDPISEHNRLYWYRQTLGQGPEFLTYFQNEAQLEKSRLLSDRFSAERPKGSFSTLEIQRTEQGDSAMYLCASSLVGGRAGNEQFFGPGTRLTVL.

The chain combines TRBV29-1 with TRBJ2-7, with 8 bases that match TRBD2. V was clipped by 4 bases and J by 1 base; unmatched bases: 15. Germline values: CDR1 SQVTM, CDR2 ANQGSEA. The CDR3 length is 17 residues. CDR3 sequence reads: CSVGGGRAGVPSYEQYF. The DNA for the CDR3 is TGCAGCGTTGGTGGGGGAAGAGCGGGAGTCCCTTCCTACGAGCAGTACTTC.

The V gene is TRBV27, the J gene TRBJ2-4; 8 bases are shared with TRBD1. The CDR3 is made up of 15 amino acids. V lost 5 bases and J lost 5; bases outside the gene matches: 8. The germline V gene has CDR1 MNHEY and CDR2 SMNVEV (reference sequence). CDR3 in amino acids: CASSPRGPPQNIQYF. In DNA, the CDR3 is TGTGCCAGCAGTCCCAGGGGGCCCCCCCAAAACATTCAGTACTTC.

As for this clone: In the same sample, other DNA sequences code for this CDR3. The genes are TRBV19 and TRBJ1-5, with D perhaps matching TRBD1 (6 bases). CDR3 size: 14 residues. V gave up 6 bases and J gave up 4 bases, with 13 bases separating them. Per germline, CDR1 LNHDA and CDR2 SQIVND (reference sequence). CDR3 nucleotides: TGTGCCAGTAGCGTCCGGGACACTAATCAGCCCCAGCATTTT. Translated, it gives CASSVRDTNQPQHF.